What follows are 19 T cell receptor beta chains derived from one specimen sequenced in a study of T cell clusters in autoimmune cytopenias. Each sample's input was around 250 ng genomic DNA, approximately 37,500 genome equivalents. TRB was amplified by touch-down multiplex PCR, primer pools A and B combined. One entry per CDR3 protein, without DNA, is what TCRdb gives after re-calling the multiplex PCR reads. The sample has 1,000 or so distinct CDR3 sequences. The sample taken for sequencing was peripheral blood. The receptors stem from a human donor with an autoimmune cytopenia or autoimmune hepatitis (not recorded which).

This chain joins TRBV20-1 and TRBJ2-7; the D call of TRBD1 rests on TCRdb alone, since no DNA is present to check it. Germline CDR1 reads DFQATT; CDR2 reads SNEGSKA (reference sequence). The CDR3 has 15 amino acids. The CDR3 is CSANYPGTGGREQYF.

This clonotype registers large by frequency. CDR3 amino acids: CASSYSSRTGREQFF. The V and J genes are TRBV6-5 and TRBJ2-1; absent DNA, TCRdb's TRBD1 call cannot be checked. From germline, CDR1 is MNHEY and CDR2 SVGAGI. This CDR3 has 15 amino acids.

According to its frequency, this clonotype is large. The chain carries TRBV19 and TRBJ1-2; TCRdb's D call of TRBD1 is untestable without DNA. The CDR3 extends over 17 amino acids. Germline CDR1 is LNHDA and CDR2 is SQIVND (reference sequence). The CDR3 sequence is CASTPEAGQGANYGYTF.

This clonotype ranks as medium-sized in terms of frequency. The rearrangement joins TRBV10-1 to TRBJ2-5; TCRdb gives TRBD1 as the D gene, but with no DNA this cannot be confirmed. The CDR3 extends over 14 amino acids. CDR1 and CDR2 from the germline V gene are WNHNN and SYGVQD (reference sequence). CDR3 residues: CASSESGGWETQYF.

The rearrangement links TRBV6-1 to TRBJ2-7; the D call of TRBD1 rests on TCRdb alone, since no DNA is present to check it. The CDR3 runs to 15 residues. Germline values: CDR1 MNHNS, CDR2 SASEGT. CDR3 in amino acids: CASSERRTVPYEQYF.

V gene TRBV12-3 or TRBV12-4 combines with J gene TRBJ1-2; there is no DNA to check the TCRdb D call of TRBD1. The CDR3 is 14 residues long. The CDR3 spells CASSVGRGLYGYTF.

This clonotype is deemed large by its frequency. The gene calls are TRBV12-3 or TRBV12-4 and TRBJ2-3; checking the TCRdb D call of TRBD2 is not possible without DNA. The CDR3 is made up of 15 amino acids. CDR3 sequence: CASRKRGSFADTQYF.

This chain joins TRBV6-1 and TRBJ2-3; the D call of TRBD2 rests on TCRdb alone, since no DNA is present to check it. The CDR3 loop spans 16 amino acids. The germline CDR1 and CDR2 sequences are MNHNS and SASEGT. The CDR3 sequence: CASSEASGGSTDTQYF.

By frequency, this clonotype is large. The rearrangement links TRBV19 to TRBJ1-5. CDR1 and CDR2 from the germline V gene are LNHDA and SQIVND (reference sequence). CDR3 size: 16 residues. CDR3 sequence reads: CASSIEPNSLDQPQHF. The full variable domain, rest sourced from reference TRBV19 and TRBJ1-5, is DGGITQSPKYLFRKEGQNVTLSCEQNLNHDAMYWYRQDPGQGLRLIYYSQIVNDFQKGDIAEGYSVSREKKESFPLTVTSAQKNPTAFYLCASSIEPNSLDQPQHFGDGTRLSIL.

This clonotype is large by frequency. This chain uses TRBV7-9 with TRBJ2-3. This CDR3 comprises 13 residues. Per the germline V gene, CDR1 is SEHNR and CDR2 is FQNEAQ (reference sequence). The CDR3 loop is CASSLESTDTQYF.

This clonotype is labeled medium-sized based on frequency. The J gene is TRBJ1-2, the V gene TRBV20-1. CDR1 and CDR2 (germline): DFQATT, SNEGSKA (reference sequence). This CDR3 has 12 amino acids. The CDR3 is CSASTANYGYTF.

Frequency places this clonotype as medium-sized (0.01 to 0.1%). V usage is TRBV6-2 or TRBV6-3 and J usage is TRBJ1-4. Germline-derived CDR1 and CDR2 are MNHEY and SVGEGT. The CDR3 spans 17 residues. The CDR3 is CASSYSSGGGRREKLFF.

V is TRBV6-2 or TRBV6-3 and J is TRBJ1-5. The germline CDR1 and CDR2 sequences are MNHEY and SVGEGT. The CDR3 loop spans 13 amino acids. The CDR3 sequence is CASRFSGNQPQHF.

This chain links TRBV5-1 with TRBJ1-6; the TCRdb D gene call, TRBD1, has no DNA to confirm it. CDR3 size: 15 residues. Germline-derived CDR1 and CDR2 are SGHRS and YFSETQ. CDR3 protein: CASTPDRPYNSPLHF.

This chain joins TRBV4-1 and TRBJ2-2; TCRdb lists TRBD2, though no DNA is available to test this call. Germline-derived CDR1 and CDR2 are MGHRA and YSYEKL. This CDR3 is 17 amino acids long. The CDR3 protein is CASSQISGGQDTGELFF.

By frequency, this clonotype is large (0.1 to 1%). V is TRBV19 and J is TRBJ1-2. The CDR3 is made up of 16 amino acids. Germline V gives CDR1 LNHDA, CDR2 SQIVND (reference sequence). The CDR3 here is CASSIVRLTYNYGYTF.

The chain joins TRBV6-1 to TRBJ2-6. Germline CDR1 reads MNHNS; CDR2 reads SASEGT. The CDR3 loop spans 14 amino acids. The CDR3 sequence: CASSEASGANVLTF.

V gene TRBV6-2 or TRBV6-3 combines with J gene TRBJ2-7. The CDR3 runs to 13 residues. CDR1 is MNHEY, CDR2 SVGEGT, per germline. This chain's CDR3 is CASSLSSIYEQYF.

This clonotype ranks as large in terms of frequency. The CDR3 loop is CASSFRGGGYNEQFF. The rearrangement uses TRBV5-4 and TRBJ2-1; the D call from TCRdb, TRBD1, cannot be confirmed without DNA. The CDR3 has 15 amino acids. From germline, CDR1 is SGHNT and CDR2 YYREEE (reference sequence).